The subject of this entry is one T cell receptor (beta chain). Clones were sequenced by immunoSEQ multiplex PCR, and TCRdb holds only the in-frame ones, with some missing. The sample includes about 220,000 clones, 75% to 85% of them seen just once. This sample was taken from a study of blood T cell repertoires in COVID-19. V lost 2 bases to trimming and J lost 6 bases, with 18 bases between them. The germline gives CDR1 SGHNT, CDR2 YYREEE (reference sequence). This CDR3 spans 15 amino acids. The V gene is TRBV5-4, the J gene TRBJ2-7; maybe TRBD1 (6 bases). Sequencing input: peripheral blood. The clonotype was recovered from a man aged 45 to 65 with active or convalescent COVID-19. The CDR3 protein is CASSFKGDIGGEQYF. In nucleotides, the CDR3 is TGTGCCAGCAGCTTTAAGGGGGACATAGGGGGCGAGCAGTACTTC.